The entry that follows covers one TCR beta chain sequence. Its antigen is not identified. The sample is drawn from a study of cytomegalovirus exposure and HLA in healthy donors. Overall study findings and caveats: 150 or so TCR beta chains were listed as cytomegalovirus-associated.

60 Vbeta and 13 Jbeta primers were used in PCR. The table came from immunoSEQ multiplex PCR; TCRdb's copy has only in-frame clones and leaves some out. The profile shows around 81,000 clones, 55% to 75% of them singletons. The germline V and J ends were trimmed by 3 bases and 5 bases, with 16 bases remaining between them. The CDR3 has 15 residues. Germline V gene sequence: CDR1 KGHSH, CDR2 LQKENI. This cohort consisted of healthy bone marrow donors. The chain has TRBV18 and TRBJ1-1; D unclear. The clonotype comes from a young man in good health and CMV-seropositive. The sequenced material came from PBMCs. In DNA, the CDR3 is TGTGCCAGCTCACCGGCCGGGCCCCGAGGGACTGAAGCTTTCTTT. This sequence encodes CASSPAGPRGTEAFF.